There are a few counts of the clone carrying this TCR beta chain. What it recognizes is unknown. CDR3 length: 14 amino acids. From germline, CDR1 is SNHLY and CDR2 FYNNEI. A J-beta primer mix and a sample-barcoded 5' primer were used in a second PCR of roughly 7 to 12 cycles. TCRdb analysed the 5' RACE reads with MiXCR anew, one entry per CDR3 protein. The data hold 450,000 to 650,000 distinct CDR3 sequences, with less than 25% observed a single time. This entry is derived from a study of blood T cells in healthy people across ages. Study-level points and caveats: Changes seen in expanded clonotypes were possibly confounded by donor CMV status left unknown. TCR beta diversity tracked closely with naive T cell percentage.

These data are also associated with another study on T cells of mothers and their children.

This receptor was taken from a boy aged 5-17 years in good health. The rearrangement joins TRBV2 to TRBJ2-1, with a possible D match to TRBD2 (6 bases). The end of the DNA is better explained by TRBJ2-5, so the J call may be wrong. Sequences were obtained from blood. CDR3 sequence: CASNKGLLKETQYF. CDR3 nucleotide sequence: TGTGCCAGCAACAAGGGACTGTTGAAAGAGACCCAGTACTTC.